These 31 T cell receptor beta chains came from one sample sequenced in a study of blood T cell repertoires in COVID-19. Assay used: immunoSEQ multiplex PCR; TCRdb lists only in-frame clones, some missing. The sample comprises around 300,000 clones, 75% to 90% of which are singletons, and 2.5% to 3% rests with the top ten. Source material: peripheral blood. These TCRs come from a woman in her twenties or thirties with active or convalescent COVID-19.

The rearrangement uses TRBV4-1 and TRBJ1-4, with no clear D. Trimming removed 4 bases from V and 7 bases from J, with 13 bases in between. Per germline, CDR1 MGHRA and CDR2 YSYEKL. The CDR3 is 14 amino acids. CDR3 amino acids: CASSPLGRSEKLFF. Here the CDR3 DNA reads TGCGCCAGCAGCCCCCTGGGGAGAAGTGAAAAACTGTTTTTT.

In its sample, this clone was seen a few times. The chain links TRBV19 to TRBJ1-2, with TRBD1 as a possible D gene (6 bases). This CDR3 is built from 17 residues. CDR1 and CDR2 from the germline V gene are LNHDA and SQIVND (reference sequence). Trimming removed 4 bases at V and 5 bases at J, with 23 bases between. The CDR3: CASSTPPWGQEDYGYTF. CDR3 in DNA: TGTGCCAGTAGTACCCCTCCATGGGGACAAGAGGATTATGGCTACACCTTC.

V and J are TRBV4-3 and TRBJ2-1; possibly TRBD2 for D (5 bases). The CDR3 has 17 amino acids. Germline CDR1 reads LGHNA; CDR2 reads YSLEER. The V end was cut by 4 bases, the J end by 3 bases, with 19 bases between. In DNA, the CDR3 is TGCGCCAGCAGCCCCACGTGGAGTCGGACTCTCTACAATGAGCAGTTCTTC. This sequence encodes CASSPTWSRTLYNEQFF.

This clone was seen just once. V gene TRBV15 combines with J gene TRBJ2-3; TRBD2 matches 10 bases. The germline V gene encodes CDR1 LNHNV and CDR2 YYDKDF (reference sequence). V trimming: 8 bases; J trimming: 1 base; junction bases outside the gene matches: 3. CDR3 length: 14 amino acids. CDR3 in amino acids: CATELAGRTDTQYF. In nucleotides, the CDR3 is TGTGCCACCGAACTAGCGGGGCGCACAGATACGCAGTATTTT.

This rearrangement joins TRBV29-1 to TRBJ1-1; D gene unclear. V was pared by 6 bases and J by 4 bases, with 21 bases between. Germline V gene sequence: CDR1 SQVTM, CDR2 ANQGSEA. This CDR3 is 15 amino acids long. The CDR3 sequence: CSVGGLSGSITEAFF. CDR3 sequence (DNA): TGCAGCGTAGGAGGGCTTAGTGGGTCGATCACTGAAGCTTTCTTT.

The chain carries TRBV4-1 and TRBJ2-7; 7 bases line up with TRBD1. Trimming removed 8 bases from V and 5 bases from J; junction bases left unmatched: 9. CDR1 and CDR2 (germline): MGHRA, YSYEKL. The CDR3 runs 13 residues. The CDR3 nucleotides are TGCGCCAGCTCTCCGGGACAGATGGACGAGCAGTACTTC. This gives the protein CASSPGQMDEQYF.

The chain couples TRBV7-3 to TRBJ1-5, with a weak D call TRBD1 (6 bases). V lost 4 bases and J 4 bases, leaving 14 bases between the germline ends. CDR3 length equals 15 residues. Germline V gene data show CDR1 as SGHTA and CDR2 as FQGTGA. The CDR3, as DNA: TGTGCCAGCAGCTCCAGGGGCCTACGAAATCAGCCCCAGCATTTT. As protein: CASSSRGLRNQPQHF.

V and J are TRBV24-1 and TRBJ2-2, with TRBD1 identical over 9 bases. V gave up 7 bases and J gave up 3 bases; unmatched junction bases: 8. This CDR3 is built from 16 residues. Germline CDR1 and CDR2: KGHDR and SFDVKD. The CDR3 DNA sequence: TGTGCCACCAGGGACCCGGGACAGGGCGACACCGGGGAGCTGTTTTTT. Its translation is CATRDPGQGDTGELFF.

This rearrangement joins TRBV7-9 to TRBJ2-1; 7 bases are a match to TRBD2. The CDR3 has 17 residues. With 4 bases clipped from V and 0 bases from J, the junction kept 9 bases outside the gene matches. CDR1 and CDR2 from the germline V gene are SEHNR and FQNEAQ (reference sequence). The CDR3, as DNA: TGTGCCAGCAGCTCGGGAGGTCCCCCGAACTCCTACAATGAGCAGTTCTTC. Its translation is CASSSGGPPNSYNEQFF.

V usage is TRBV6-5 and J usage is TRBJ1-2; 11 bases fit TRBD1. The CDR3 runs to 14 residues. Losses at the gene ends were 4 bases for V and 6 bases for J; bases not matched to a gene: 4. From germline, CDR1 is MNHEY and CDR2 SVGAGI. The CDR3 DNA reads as TGTGCCAGCAGTTCTGGACAGGGGGCGGATGGCTACACCTTC. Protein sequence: CASSSGQGADGYTF.

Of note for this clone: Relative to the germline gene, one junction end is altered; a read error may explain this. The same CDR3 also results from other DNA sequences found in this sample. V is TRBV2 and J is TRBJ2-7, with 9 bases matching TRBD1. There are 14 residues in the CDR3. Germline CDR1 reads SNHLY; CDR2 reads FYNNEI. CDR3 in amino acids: CASTLRGQGFEQYF. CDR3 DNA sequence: TGTGCCAGCACCCTTCGAGGACAGGGGTTCGAGCAGTACTTT.

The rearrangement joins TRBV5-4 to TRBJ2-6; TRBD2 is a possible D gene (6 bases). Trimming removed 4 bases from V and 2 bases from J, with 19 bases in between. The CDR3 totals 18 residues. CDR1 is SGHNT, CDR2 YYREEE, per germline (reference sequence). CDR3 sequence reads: CASSPRDFPRTGANVLTF. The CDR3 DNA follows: TGTGCCAGCAGCCCCCGGGACTTCCCCCGGACTGGGGCCAACGTCCTGACTTTC.

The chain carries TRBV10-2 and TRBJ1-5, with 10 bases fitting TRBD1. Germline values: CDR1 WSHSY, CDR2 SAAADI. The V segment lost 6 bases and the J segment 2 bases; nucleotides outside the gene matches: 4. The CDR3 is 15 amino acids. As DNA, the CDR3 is TGCGCCAGCAGGGGACAGGGGAGAGGCAATCAGCCCCAGCATTTT. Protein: CASRGQGRGNQPQHF.

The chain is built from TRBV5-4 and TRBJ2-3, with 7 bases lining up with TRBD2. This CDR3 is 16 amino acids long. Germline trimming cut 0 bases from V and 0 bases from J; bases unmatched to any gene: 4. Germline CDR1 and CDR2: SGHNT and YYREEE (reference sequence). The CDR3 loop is CASSLASRGSTDTQYF. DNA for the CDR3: TGTGCCAGCAGCTTGGCCTCGCGGGGGAGCACAGATACGCAGTATTTT.

Here the CDR3 DNA reads TGTGCCAGCAGCGTAGACGCCTCGACGGGAGATACGCAGTATTTT. It yields the protein CASSVDASTGDTQYF. The chain couples TRBV9 to TRBJ2-3, with unresolved D. The germline V gene has CDR1 SGDLS and CDR2 YYNGEE. The V gene lost 0 bases and the J gene lost 5 bases, with 13 bases spanning the gap. The CDR3 length is 15 residues.

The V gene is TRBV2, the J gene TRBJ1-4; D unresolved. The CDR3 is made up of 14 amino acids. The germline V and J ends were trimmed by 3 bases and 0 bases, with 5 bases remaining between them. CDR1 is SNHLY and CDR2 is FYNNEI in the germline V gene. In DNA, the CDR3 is TGTGCCAGCAGTGACAGGACAACTAATGAAAAACTGTTTTTT. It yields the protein CASSDRTTNEKLFF.

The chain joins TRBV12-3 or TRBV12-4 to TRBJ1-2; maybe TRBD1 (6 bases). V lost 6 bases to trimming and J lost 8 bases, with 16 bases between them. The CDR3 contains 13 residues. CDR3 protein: CASRRDNWGGYTF. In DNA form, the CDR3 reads TGTGCCAGCAGGAGGGACAACTGGGGGGGCTACACCTTC.

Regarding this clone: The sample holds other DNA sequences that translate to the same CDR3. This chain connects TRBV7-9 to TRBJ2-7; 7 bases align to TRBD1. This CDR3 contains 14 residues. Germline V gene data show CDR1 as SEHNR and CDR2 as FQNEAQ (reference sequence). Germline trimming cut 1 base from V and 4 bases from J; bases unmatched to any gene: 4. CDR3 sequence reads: CASSLEGQSYEQYF. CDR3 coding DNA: TGTGCCAGCAGCTTAGAGGGACAGTCATACGAGCAGTACTTC. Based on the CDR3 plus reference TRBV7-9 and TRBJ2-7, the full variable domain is DTGVSQNPRHKITKRGQNVTFRCDPISEHNRLYWYRQTLGQGPEFLTYFQNEAQLEKSRLLSDRFSAERPKGSFSTLEIQRTEQGDSAMYLCASSLEGQSYEQYFGPGTRLTVT.

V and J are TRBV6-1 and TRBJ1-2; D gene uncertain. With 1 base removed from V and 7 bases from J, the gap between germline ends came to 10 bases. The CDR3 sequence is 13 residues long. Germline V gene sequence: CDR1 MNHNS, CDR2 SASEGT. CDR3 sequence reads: CASSEGVWSGYTF. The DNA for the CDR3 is TGTGCCAGCAGTGAAGGGGTGTGGAGTGGCTACACCTTC.

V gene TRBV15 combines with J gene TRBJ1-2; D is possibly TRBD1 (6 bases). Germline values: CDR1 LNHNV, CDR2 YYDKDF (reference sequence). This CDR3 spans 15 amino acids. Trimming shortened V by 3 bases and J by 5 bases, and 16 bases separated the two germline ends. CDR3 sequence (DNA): TGTGCCACCAGCAGCGACCCTTGGACAGAATATGGCTACACCTTC. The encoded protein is CATSSDPWTEYGYTF.

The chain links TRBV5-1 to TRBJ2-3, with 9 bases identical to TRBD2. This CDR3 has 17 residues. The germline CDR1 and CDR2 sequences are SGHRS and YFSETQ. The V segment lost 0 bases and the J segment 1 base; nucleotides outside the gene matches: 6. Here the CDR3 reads CASSLGVAGDGTDTQYF. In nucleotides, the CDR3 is TGCGCCAGCAGCTTGGGAGTAGCGGGGGATGGCACAGATACGCAGTATTTT.

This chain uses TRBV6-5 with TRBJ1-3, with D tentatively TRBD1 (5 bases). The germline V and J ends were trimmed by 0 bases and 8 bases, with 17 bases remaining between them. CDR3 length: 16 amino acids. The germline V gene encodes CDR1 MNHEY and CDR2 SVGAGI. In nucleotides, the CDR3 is TGTGCCAGCAGTTACTCTGGCTTTGGGGGGGGAGACACCATATATTTT. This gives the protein CASSYSGFGGGDTIYF.

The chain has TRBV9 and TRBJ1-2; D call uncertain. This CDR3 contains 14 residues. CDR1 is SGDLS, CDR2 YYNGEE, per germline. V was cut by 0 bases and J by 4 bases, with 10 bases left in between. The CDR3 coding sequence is TGTGCCAGCAGCGTAGGAAACAGTGGCTATGGCTACACCTTC. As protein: CASSVGNSGYGYTF.

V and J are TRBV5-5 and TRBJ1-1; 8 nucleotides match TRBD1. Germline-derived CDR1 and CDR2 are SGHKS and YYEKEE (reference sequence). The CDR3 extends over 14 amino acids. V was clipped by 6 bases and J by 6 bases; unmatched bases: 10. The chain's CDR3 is CASITGGGRAEAFF. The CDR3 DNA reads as TGTGCCAGCATCACAGGGGGAGGAAGGGCTGAAGCTTTCTTT.

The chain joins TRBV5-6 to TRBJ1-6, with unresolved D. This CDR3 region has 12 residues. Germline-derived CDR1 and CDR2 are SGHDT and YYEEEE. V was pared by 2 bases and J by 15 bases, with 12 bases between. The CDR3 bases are TGTGCCAGCAGCTTAAATTCCCGGGGCCTCCACTTT. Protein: CASSLNSRGLHF.

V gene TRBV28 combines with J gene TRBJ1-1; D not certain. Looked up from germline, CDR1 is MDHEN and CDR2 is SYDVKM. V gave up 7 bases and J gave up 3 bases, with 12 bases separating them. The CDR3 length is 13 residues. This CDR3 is CASKLPADTEAFF. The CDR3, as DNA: TGTGCCAGCAAGCTTCCCGCGGACACTGAAGCTTTCTTT. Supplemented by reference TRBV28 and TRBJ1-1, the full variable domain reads DVKVTQSSRYLVKRTGEKVFLECVQDMDHENMFWYRQDPGLGLRLIYFSYDVKMKEKGDIPEGYSVSREKKERFSLILESASTNQTSMYLCASKLPADTEAFFGQGTRLTVV.

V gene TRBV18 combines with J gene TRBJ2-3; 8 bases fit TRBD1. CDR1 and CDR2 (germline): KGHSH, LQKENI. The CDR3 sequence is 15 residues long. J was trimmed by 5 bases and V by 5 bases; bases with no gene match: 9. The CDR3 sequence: CASSVHPGQEDTQYF. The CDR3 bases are TGTGCCAGCTCAGTACATCCGGGACAGGAAGATACGCAGTATTTT.

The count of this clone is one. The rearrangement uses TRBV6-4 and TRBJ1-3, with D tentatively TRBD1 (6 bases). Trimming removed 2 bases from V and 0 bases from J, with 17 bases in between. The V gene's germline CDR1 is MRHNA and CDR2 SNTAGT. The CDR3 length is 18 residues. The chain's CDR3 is CASSDRGGGPSSGNTIYF. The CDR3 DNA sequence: TGTGCCAGCAGTGACAGGGGGGGAGGGCCCAGCTCTGGAAACACCATATATTTT.

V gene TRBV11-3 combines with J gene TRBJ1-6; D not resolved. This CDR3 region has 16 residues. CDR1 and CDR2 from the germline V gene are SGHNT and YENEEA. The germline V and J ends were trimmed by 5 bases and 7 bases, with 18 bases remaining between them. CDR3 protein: CASSPSRDEGNSPLHF. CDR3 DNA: TGTGCCAGCAGCCCATCCCGGGATGAAGGGAATTCACCCCTCCACTTT. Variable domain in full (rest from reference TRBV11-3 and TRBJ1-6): EAGVVQSPRYKIIEKKQPVAFWCNPISGHNTLYWYLQNLGQGPELLIRYENEEAVDDSQLPKDRFSAERLKGVDSTLKIQPAELGDSAVYLCASSPSRDEGNSPLHFGNGTRLTVT.

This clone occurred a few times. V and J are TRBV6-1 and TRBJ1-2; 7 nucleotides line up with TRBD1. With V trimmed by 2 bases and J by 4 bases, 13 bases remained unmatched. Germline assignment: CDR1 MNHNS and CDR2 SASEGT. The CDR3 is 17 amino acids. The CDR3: CASSERGDSPEAYGYTF. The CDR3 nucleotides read TGTGCCAGCAGTGAAAGGGGGGACAGTCCCGAGGCCTATGGCTACACCTTC.

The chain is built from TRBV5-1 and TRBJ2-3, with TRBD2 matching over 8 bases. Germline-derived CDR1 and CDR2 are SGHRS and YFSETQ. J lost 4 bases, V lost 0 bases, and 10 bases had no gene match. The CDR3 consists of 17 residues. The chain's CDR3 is CASSLAGGLPTPDTQYF. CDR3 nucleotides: TGCGCCAGCAGCTTGGCGGGGGGGCTCCCAACCCCAGATACGCAGTATTTT. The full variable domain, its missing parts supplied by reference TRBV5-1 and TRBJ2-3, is KAGVTQTPRYLIKTRGQQVTLSCSPISGHRSVSWYQQTPGQGLQFLFEYFSETQRNKGNFPGRFSGRQFSNSRSEMNVSTLELGDSALYLCASSLAGGLPTPDTQYFGPGTRLTVL.